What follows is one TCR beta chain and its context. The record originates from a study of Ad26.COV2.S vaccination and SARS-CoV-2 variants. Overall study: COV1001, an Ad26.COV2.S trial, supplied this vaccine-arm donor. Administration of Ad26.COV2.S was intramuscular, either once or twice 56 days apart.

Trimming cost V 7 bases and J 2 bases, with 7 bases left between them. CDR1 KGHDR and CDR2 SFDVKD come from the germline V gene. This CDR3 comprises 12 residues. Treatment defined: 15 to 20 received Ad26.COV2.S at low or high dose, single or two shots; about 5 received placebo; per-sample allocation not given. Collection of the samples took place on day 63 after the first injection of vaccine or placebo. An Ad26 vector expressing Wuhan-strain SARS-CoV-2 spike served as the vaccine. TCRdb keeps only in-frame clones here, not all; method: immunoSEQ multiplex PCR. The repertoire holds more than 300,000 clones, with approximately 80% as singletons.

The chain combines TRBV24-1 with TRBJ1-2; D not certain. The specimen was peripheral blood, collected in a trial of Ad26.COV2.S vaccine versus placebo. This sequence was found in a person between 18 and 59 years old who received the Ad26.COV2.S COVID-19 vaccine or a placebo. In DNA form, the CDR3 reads TGTGCCACCAGCCGAGGGAACTATGGCTACACCTTC. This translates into CATSRGNYGYTF.